Below are 3 T cell receptor beta chains sequenced from a single sample in a study of PD-1 blockade in classical Hodgkin lymphoma. Each and every patient relapsed after autologous stem cell transplantation, and patients got differing brentuximab vedotin exposure. Assay: immunoSEQ multiplex PCR; the TCRdb copy retains only in-frame clones and omits some. Here the sample spans 90,000 to 100,000 clones, roughly 92% being singletons. Source: peripheral blood mononuclear cells (PBMCs), taken at baseline. Every receptor here comes from a human donor with classical Hodgkin lymphoma.

CDR3 sequence (DNA): TGCGCCAGCAGCCCGGCCCCAAGGAACACTGAAGCTTTCTTT. The encoded protein is CASSPAPRNTEAFF. The genes are TRBV5-1 and TRBJ1-1; D is uncertain. CDR3 length equals 14 residues. The V end was cut by 4 bases, the J end by 1 base, with 11 bases between. From germline, CDR1 is SGHRS and CDR2 YFSETQ.

The chain recombines TRBV13 with TRBJ2-7, with D possibly TRBD1 on 6 matching bases. This CDR3 spans 17 amino acids. V lost 3 bases to trimming and J lost 0 bases, with 18 bases between them. Germline V gene sequence: CDR1 PRHDT, CDR2 FYEKMQ (reference sequence). This CDR3 is CASSFLPSPTGSYEQYF. The CDR3 DNA follows: TGTGCCAGCAGCTTCCTCCCCTCCCCGACAGGCTCCTACGAGCAGTACTTC. The whole variable domain, remainder taken from reference TRBV13 and TRBJ2-7, is AAGVIQSPRHLIKEKRETATLKCYPIPRHDTVYWYQQGPGQDPQFLISFYEKMQSDKGSIPDRFSAQQFSDYHSELNMSSLELGDSALYFCASSFLPSPTGSYEQYFGPGTRLTVT.

This chain links TRBV7-9 with TRBJ2-3; TRBD1 agrees at 11 bases. Germline CDR1 and CDR2: SEHNR and FQNEAQ (reference sequence). The CDR3 loop spans 16 amino acids. V lost 1 base to trimming and J lost 11 bases; unmatched junction nucleotides: 11. The CDR3, as DNA: TGTGCCAGCAGCTTAGAAGGACAGGGGGCGCAGATGGGGCAGTATTTT. This encodes CASSLEGQGAQMGQYF.